The clone carrying this T cell receptor beta chain has a handful of counts. The record originates from a study of T cell repertoires in cytomegalovirus infection. Via MiXCR, TCRdb re-called the reads, giving one row per CDR3 protein. The sample has over 90,000 distinct CDR3 sequences, 16% seen once; the top ten hold more than 7%. Germline V lookup: CDR1 MNHEY, CDR2 SVGAGI. The CDR3 is 15 residues long. V shed 6 bases and J 3 bases; nucleotides not matched to a gene: 6. The V gene is TRBV6-5, the J gene TRBJ1-5; 9 positions match TRBD1. Sample: PBMCs. The clonotype was recovered from a human donor in good health (CMV status not recorded). Some clones in this sample may be carry-over from other donors' samples. CDR3 region: CASSRTGDPNQPQHF. The CDR3 DNA follows: TGTGCCAGCAGCAGGACAGGGGATCCCAATCAGCCCCAGCATTTT.